These T cell receptor beta chains were read from a single sample in a study of OX40 agonist ivuxolimab in advanced cancers. Generated by immunoSEQ multiplex PCR, the TCRdb table keeps only in-frame clones and is missing some. The sample yields under 50,000 clones, about nine tenths seen once. The input for sequencing was CD4+ or CD8+ T cells sorted from blood, taken in a trial of the OX40 agonist ivuxolimab. Receptor source: an adult with an advanced solid tumor such as melanoma, head and neck, liver or kidney cancer. The CDR3 runs from the conserved cysteine through the conserved F or W. The D gene is left open where the match is weak. Clone sizes are given selectively: once, few, many, or a class where the clone is expanded.

clone_size	v_call	d_call	j_call	cdr3_nt	cdr3_aa
NA	TRBV7-9	TRBD2	TRBJ2-5	TGTGCCAGCAGCCCTCAGCTCGGACTAGCGGACCAAGAGACCCAGTACTTC	CASSPQLGLADQETQYF
NA	TRBV5-4	TRBD2	TRBJ2-3	TGTGCCAGCCCGCTTCGGACTAGCGGGATCCATACGCAGTATTTT	CASPLRTSGIHTQYF
NA	TRBV2	NA	TRBJ2-7	TGTGCCAGCACTCTCAGCTACGAGCAGTACTTC	CASTLSYEQYF
NA	TRBV19	TRBD1	TRBJ1-2	TGTGCCAGTAGTATAGGGACAGGGAACTATGGCTACACCTTC	CASSIGTGNYGYTF
NA	TRBV7-3	NA	TRBJ2-1	TGTGCCAGCAGCTTTTCTGGGCCGGGCTCCTACAATGAGCAGTTCTTC	CASSFSGPGSYNEQFF
NA	TRBV14	TRBD1	TRBJ1-2	TGTGCCAGCAGCAACAGAGGACAGGGGTGGTACTATGGCTACACCTTC	CASSNRGQGWYYGYTF
NA	TRBV28	NA	TRBJ1-5	TGTGCCAGCAGTTTCTCGGATAAGAAGCCCCAGCATTTT	CASSFSDKKPQHF
NA	TRBV11-3	NA	TRBJ2-3	TGTGCCAGCAGCTTAGATAGGTTTGAAGTTACGCAGTATTTT	CASSLDRFEVTQYF
NA	TRBV27	TRBD2	TRBJ2-1	TGTGCCAGCAGTCCCCTAGCGGGAGCAATCTACAATGAGCAGTTCTTC	CASSPLAGAIYNEQFF
NA	TRBV5-8	NA	TRBJ2-3	TGTGCCACCGACAGGCATACGCAGTATTTT	CATDRHTQYF
NA	TRBV29-1	NA	TRBJ2-2	TGCAGCGTTTCCAAGACCTCTAGAACCGGGGAGCTGTTTTTT	CSVSKTSRTGELFF
NA	TRBV19	NA	TRBJ1-6	TGTGCCAGTAGTATCCCCGCCGTTTCTTCACCCCTCCACTTT	CASSIPAVSSPLHF
NA	TRBV5-6	NA	TRBJ2-7	TGTGCCAGCAGCCTGAGGGACGAGCAGTACTTC	CASSLRDEQYF
NA	TRBV4-3	NA	TRBJ2-1	TGCGCCAGCAGCCGCGTCCTAGGGACTCATGAGCAGTTCTTC	CASSRVLGTHEQFF
NA	TRBV19	NA	TRBJ2-2	TGTGCCAGCGCATACGGGAGTGTCACCGGGGAGCTGTTTTTT	CASAYGSVTGELFF
once	TRBV4-2	NA	TRBJ2-5	TGTGCCAGCAGCCAAGCTAGCAGCGGACAAGAGACCCAGTACTTC	CASSQASSGQETQYF
NA	TRBV7-2	NA	TRBJ1-2	TGTGCCAGCAGCTGGTCCCTAGGGGCATATGGCTACACCTTC	CASSWSLGAYGYTF
NA	TRBV5-6	NA	TRBJ1-5	TGTGCCAGCAGCAGGGGAAGCAATCAGCCCCAGCATTTT	CASSRGSNQPQHF
NA	TRBV13	TRBD2	TRBJ2-1	TGTGCCAGCAGCTTATACCCGCTAGCGGGGCCCTCCTACAATGAGCAGTTCTTC	CASSLYPLAGPSYNEQFF
NA	TRBV29-1	NA	TRBJ1-2	TGCAGCGTCGTTGAAGAATGGGTCAGTAACTATGGCTACACCTTC	CSVVEEWVSNYGYTF
NA	TRBV7-9	TRBD2	TRBJ2-5	TGTGCCAGCAGCCCCCGGGGGGACTTGTCGTACCAAGAGACCCAGTACTTC	CASSPRGDLSYQETQYF
NA	TRBV9	TRBD1	TRBJ2-2	TGTGCCAGCAGCGTAGAGGGGACAGGGGGCTCCGGGGAGCTGTTTTTT	CASSVEGTGGSGELFF
few	TRBV27	NA	TRBJ1-5	TGTGCCAGCAGCCCATTGGGAAGCAATCAGCCCCAGCATTTT	CASSPLGSNQPQHF
NA	TRBV7-9	NA	TRBJ1-2	TGTGCCAGCAGCCCATCAGAGACAACTAACTATGGCTACACCTTC	CASSPSETTNYGYTF
NA	TRBV7-8	NA	TRBJ2-1	TGTGCCAGCAGCTTAGCGGTAGCCCGGGATGAGCAGTTCTTC	CASSLAVARDEQFF
NA	TRBV30	NA	TRBJ1-3	TGTGCCTGGACTAGCATGGGCGGGAACACCATATATTTT	CAWTSMGGNTIYF
once	TRBV30	NA	TRBJ2-7	TGTGCCTGGAGTGGGGGGGCCTACTACGAGCAGTACTTC	CAWSGGAYYEQYF
NA	TRBV30	NA	TRBJ2-7	TGTGCCTGGAGTGTAGGGCCCCTATACGAGCAGTACTTC	CAWSVGPLYEQYF
NA	TRBV10-3	NA	TRBJ2-5	TGTGCCATCAGTGTCTCAGGTCAAGAGACCCAGTACTTC	CAISVSGQETQYF
NA	TRBV28	NA	TRBJ1-5	TGTGCCAGCAGTTTGGGCAATCAGCCCCAGCATTTT	CASSLGNQPQHF
NA	TRBV14	TRBD2	TRBJ2-7	TGTGCCAGCAGCCAGGTGACTAGCGGACCCCACTACGAGCAGTACTTC	CASSQVTSGPHYEQYF
NA	TRBV27	NA	TRBJ1-2	TGTGCCACCCTAGGACGTTATGGCTACACCTTC	CATLGRYGYTF
NA	TRBV19	TRBD1	TRBJ2-7	TGTGCCAGTAGACCCACCGGGACAGGGGCCTACGAGCAGTACTTC	CASRPTGTGAYEQYF
NA	TRBV30	TRBD1	TRBJ2-1	TGTGCCTGGGGACAAGGACAGGGGGTTTACAATGAGCAGTTCTTC	CAWGQGQGVYNEQFF
NA	TRBV6-1	NA	TRBJ1-3	TGTGCCAGCCGGGTTCTCCACTCTGGAAACACCATATATTTT	CASRVLHSGNTIYF
NA	TRBV11-2	NA	TRBJ2-1	TGTGCCAGCAGCTTAGGGTGGGGCAATGAGCAGTTCTTC	CASSLGWGNEQFF
NA	TRBV28	NA	TRBJ2-1	TGTGCCAGCCTTACACACGGGGGTGAGCAGTTCTTC	CASLTHGGEQFF